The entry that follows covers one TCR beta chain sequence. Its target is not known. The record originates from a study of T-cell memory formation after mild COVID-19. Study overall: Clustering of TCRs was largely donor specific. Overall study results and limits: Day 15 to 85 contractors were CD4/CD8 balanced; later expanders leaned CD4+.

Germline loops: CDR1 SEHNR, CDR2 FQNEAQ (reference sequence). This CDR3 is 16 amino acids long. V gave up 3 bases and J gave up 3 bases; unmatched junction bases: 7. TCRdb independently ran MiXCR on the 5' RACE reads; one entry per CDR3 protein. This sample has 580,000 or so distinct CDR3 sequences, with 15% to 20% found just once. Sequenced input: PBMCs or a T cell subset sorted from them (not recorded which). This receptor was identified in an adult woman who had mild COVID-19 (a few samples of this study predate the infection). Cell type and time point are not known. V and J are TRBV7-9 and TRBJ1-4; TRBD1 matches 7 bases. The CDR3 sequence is CASSLGGGAPNEKLFF. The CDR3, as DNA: TGTGCCAGCAGCTTGGGAGGGGGCGCCCCTAATGAAAAACTGTTTTTT.